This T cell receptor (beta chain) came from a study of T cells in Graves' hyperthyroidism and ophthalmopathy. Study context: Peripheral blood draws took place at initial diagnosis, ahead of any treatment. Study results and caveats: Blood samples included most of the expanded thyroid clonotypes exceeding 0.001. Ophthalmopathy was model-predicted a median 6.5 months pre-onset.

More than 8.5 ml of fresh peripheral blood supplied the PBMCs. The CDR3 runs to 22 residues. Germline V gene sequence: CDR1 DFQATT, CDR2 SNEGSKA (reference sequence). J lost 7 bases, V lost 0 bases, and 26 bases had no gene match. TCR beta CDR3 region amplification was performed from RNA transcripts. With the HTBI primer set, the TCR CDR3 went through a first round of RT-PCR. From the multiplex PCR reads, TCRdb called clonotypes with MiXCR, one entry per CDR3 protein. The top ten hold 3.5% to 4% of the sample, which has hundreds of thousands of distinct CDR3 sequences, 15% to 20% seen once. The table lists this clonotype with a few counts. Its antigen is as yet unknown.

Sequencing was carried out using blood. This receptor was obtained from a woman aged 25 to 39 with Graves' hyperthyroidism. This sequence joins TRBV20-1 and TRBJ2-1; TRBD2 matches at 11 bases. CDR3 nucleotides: TGCAGTGCTAGAGATGGTGGGAGGTTTGGGACTAGCGGTTTTACATGGGGTAATGAGCAGTTCTTC. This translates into CSARDGGRFGTSGFTWGNEQFF.